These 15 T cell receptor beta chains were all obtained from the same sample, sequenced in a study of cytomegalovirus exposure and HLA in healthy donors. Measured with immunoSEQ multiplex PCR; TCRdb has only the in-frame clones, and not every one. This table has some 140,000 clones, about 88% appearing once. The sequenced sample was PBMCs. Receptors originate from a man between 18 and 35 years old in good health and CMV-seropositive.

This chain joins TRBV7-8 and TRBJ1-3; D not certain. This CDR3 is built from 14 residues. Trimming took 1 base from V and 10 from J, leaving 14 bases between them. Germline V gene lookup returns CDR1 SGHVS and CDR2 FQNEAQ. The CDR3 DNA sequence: TGTGCCAGCAGCTTAGGCACAACTACTAGGACCATATATTTT. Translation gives CASSLGTTTRTIYF.

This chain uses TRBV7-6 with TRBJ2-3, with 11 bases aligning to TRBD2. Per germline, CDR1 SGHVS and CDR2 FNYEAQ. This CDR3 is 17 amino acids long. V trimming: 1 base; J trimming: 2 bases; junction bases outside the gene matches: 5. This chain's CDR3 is CASSLDLAGGPTDTQYF. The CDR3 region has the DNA TGTGCCAGCAGCTTAGATCTAGCGGGGGGCCCCACAGATACGCAGTATTTT.

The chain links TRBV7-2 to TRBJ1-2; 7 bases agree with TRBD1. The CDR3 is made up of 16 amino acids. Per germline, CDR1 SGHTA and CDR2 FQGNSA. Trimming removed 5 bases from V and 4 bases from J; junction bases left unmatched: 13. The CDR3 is CASSATTTGLGYGYTF. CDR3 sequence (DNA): TGTGCCAGCAGCGCAACCACGACAGGGTTGGGCTATGGCTACACCTTC.

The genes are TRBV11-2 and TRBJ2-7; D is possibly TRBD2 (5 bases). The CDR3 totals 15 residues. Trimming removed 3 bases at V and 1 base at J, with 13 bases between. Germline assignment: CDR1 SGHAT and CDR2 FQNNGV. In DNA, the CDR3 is TGTGCCAGCAGCTTCTTGCGGCGGGCATCCTACGAGCAGTACTTC. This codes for CASSFLRRASYEQYF.

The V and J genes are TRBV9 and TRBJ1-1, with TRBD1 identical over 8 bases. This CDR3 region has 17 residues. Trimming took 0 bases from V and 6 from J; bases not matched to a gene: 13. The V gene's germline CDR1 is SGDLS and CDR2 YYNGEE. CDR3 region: CASSVVGTGGEGAEAFF. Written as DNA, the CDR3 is TGTGCCAGCAGCGTAGTGGGGACAGGCGGCGAGGGGGCTGAAGCTTTCTTT.

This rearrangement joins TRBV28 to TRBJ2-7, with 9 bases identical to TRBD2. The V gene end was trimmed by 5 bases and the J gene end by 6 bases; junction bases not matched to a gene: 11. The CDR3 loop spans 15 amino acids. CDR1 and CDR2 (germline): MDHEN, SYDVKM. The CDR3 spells CASSGVGLASLEQYF. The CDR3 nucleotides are TGTGCCAGCAGTGGGGTGGGACTAGCATCCCTCGAGCAGTACTTC.

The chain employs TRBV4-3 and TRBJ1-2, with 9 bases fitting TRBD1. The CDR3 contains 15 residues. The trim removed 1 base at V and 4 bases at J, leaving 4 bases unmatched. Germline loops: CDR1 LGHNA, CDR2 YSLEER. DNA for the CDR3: TGCGCCAGCAGCCAAGTGACGACAGGGGGCTATGGCTACACCTTC. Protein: CASSQVTTGGYGYTF.

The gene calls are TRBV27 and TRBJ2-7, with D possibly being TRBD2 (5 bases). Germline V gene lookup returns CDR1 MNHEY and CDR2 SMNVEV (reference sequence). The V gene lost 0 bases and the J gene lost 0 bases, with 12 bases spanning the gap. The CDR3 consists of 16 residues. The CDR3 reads CASSLSKRGLSYEQYF. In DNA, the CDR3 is TGTGCCAGCAGTTTATCTAAACGCGGGCTCTCCTACGAGCAGTACTTC.

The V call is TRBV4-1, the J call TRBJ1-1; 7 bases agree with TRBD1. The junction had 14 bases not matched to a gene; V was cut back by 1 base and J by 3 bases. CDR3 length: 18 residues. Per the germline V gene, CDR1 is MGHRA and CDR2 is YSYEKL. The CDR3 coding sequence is TGCGCCAGCAGCCAAGGGTGGCCAGGGGGAGAGCGGGACACTGAAGCTTTCTTT. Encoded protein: CASSQGWPGGERDTEAFF.

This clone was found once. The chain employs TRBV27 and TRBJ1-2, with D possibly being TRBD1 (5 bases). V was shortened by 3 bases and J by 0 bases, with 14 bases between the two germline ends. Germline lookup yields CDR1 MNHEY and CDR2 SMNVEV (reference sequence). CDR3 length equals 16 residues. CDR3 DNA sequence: TGTGCCAGCAGTTTTCGGCAGGGCACCCCTAACTATGGCTACACCTTC. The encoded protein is CASSFRQGTPNYGYTF.

As DNA, the CDR3 is TGTGCCAGCAGCCCTAACCTCTACGAGCAGTACTTC. Protein product: CASSPNLYEQYF. V usage is TRBV7-9 and J usage is TRBJ2-7; D is unresolved. There are 12 residues in the CDR3. Trimming stripped 5 bases from V and 3 bases from J, with 8 bases between. Germline CDR1 SEHNR, CDR2 FQNEAQ (reference sequence).

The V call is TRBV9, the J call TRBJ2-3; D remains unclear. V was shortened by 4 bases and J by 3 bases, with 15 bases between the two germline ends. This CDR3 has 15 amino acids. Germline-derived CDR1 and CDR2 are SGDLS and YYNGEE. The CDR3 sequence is CASSKRLPHTDTQYF. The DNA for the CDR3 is TGTGCCAGCAGCAAGAGACTTCCTCATACAGATACGCAGTATTTT.

This CDR3 is CASSQGPKTRDEHRELFF. DNA for the CDR3: TGCGCCAGCAGCCAAGGCCCTAAAACCCGGGATGAGCACCGGGAGCTGTTTTTT. V usage is TRBV4-1 and J usage is TRBJ2-2, with D perhaps TRBD2 (5 bases). The CDR3 length is 18 residues. Trimming pared 1 base from V and 9 bases from J, leaving 24 bases between. Germline V gives CDR1 MGHRA, CDR2 YSYEKL.

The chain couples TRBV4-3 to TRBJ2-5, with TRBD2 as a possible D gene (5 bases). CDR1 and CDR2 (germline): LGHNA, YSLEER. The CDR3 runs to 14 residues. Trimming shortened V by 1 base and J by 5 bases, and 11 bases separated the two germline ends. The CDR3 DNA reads TGCGCCAGCAGCCAAGGTGGCAGGAGGGAGACCCAGTACTTC. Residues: CASSQGGRRETQYF.

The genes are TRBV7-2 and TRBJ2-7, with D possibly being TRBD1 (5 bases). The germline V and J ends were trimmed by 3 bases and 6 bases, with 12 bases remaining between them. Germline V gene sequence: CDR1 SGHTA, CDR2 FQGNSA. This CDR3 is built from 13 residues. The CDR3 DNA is TGTGCCAGCAGCTTCAGGGTAGAAGCCGAGCAGTACTTC. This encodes CASSFRVEAEQYF.